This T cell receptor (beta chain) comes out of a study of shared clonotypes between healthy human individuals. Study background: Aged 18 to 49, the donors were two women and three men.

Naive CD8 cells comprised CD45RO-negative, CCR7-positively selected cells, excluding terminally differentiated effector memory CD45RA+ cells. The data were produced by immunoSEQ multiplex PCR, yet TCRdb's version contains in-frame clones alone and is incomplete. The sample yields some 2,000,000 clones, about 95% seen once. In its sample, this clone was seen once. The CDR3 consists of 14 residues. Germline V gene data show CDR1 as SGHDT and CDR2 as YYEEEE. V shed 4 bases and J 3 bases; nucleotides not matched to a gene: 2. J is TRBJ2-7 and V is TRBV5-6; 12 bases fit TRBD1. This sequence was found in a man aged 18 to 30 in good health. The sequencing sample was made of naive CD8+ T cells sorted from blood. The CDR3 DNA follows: TGTGCCAGCAGCGGGGACAGGGGGCTCTACGAGCAGTACTTC. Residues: CASSGDRGLYEQYF.